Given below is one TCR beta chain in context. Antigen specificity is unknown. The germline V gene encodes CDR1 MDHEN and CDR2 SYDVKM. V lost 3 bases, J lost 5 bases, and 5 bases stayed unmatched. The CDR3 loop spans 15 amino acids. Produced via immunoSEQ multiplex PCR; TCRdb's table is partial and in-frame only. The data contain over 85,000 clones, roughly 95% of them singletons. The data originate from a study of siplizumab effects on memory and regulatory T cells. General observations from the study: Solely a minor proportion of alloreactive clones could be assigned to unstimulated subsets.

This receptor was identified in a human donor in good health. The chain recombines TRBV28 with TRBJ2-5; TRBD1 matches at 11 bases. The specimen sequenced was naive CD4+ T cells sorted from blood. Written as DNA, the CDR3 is TGTGCCAGCAGTTTGCGGACAGGGGGCTTTGAGACCCAGTACTTC. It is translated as CASSLRTGGFETQYF.